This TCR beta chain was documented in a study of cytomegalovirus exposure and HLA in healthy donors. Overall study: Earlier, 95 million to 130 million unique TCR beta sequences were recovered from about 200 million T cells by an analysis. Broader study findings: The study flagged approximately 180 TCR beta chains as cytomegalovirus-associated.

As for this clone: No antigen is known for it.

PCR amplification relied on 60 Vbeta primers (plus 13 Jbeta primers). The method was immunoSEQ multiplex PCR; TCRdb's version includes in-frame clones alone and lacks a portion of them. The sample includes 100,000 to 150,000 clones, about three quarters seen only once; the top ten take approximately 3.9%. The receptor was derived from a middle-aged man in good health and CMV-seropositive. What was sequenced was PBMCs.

This CDR3 is CASSFSRNTEAFF. The CDR3 DNA reads TGTGCCAGCAGCTTCAGTCGAAACACTGAAGCTTTCTTT. The chain links TRBV7-6 to TRBJ1-1; D remains ambiguous. The CDR3 length is 13 residues. V gave up 3 bases and J gave up 2 bases, with 7 bases separating them. CDR1 and CDR2 from the germline V gene are SGHVS and FNYEAQ.